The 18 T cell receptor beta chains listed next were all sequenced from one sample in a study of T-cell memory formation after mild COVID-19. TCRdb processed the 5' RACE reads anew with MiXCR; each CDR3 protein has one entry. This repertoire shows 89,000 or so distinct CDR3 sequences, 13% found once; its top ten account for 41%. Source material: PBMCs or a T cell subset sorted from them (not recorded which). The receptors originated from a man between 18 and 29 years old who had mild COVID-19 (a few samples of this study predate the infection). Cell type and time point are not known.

The DNA for the CDR3 is TGTGCCAGCAGTCCCCGCCAAGGCTACAATCAGCCCCAGCATTTT. Its translation is CASSPRQGYNQPQHF. The chain uses TRBV28 and TRBJ1-5; D not certain. The CDR3 length is 15 residues. Trimming pared 5 bases from V and 3 bases from J, leaving 14 bases between. Germline V gene data show CDR1 as MDHEN and CDR2 as SYDVKM.

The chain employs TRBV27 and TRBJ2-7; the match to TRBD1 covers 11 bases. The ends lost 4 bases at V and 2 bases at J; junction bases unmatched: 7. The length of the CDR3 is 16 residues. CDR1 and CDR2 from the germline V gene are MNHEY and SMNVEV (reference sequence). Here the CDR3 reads CASSSGPGQGAYEQYF. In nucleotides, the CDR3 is TGTGCCAGCAGTTCCGGTCCGGGACAGGGGGCCTACGAGCAGTACTTC.

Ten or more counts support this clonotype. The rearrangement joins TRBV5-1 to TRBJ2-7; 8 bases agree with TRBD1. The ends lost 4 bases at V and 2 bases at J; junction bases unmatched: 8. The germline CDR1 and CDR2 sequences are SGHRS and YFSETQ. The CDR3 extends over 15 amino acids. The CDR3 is CASSRPGQEAYEQYF. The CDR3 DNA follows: TGCGCCAGCAGCCGACCGGGACAGGAGGCCTACGAGCAGTACTTC.

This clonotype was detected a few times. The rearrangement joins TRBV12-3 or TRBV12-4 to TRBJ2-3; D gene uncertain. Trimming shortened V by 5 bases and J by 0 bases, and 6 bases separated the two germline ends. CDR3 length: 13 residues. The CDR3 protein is CASSPVSTDTQYF. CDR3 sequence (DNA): TGTGCCAGCAGTCCCGTTAGCACAGATACGCAGTATTTT.

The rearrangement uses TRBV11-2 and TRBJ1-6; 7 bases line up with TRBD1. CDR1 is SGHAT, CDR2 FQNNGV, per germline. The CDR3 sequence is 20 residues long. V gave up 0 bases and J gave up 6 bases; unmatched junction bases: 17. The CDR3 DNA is TGTGCCAGCAGCTTAGATAGGGTAGCAGGGGGAAGCCTATTTAATTCACCCCTCCACTTT. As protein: CASSLDRVAGGSLFNSPLHF.

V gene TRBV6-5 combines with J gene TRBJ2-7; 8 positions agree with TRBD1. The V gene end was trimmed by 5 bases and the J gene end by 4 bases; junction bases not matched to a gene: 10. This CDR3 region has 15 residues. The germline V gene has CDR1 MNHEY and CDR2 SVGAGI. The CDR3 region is CASSRQRTGRYEQYF. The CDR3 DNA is TGTGCCAGCAGTCGACAACGGACAGGGAGATACGAGCAGTACTTC.

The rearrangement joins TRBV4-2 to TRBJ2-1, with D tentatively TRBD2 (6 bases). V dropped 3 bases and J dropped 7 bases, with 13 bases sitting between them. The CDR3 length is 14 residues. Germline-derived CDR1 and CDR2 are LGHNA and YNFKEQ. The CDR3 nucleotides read TGTGCCAGCAGCCAGTTTGAAGGAGGGAATGAGCAGTTCTTC. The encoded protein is CASSQFEGGNEQFF.

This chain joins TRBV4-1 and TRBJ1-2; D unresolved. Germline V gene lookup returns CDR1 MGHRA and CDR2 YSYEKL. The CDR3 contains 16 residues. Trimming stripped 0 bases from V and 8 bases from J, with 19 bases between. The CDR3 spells CASSQDQFTGPGGYTF. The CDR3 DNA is TGCGCCAGCAGCCAAGATCAGTTCACCGGGCCGGGAGGCTACACCTTC.

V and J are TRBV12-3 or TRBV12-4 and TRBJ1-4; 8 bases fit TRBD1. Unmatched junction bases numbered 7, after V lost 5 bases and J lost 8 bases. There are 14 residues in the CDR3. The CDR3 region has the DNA TGTGCCAGCAGTGATCAGGGGGCGTACGAAAAACTGTTTTTT. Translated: CASSDQGAYEKLFF.

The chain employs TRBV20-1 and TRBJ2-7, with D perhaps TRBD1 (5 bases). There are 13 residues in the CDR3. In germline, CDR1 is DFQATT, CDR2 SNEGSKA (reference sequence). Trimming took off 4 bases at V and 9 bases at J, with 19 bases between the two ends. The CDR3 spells CSATEPKGSGQYV. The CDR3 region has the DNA TGCAGTGCTACAGAGCCAAAGGGGTCCGGGCAGTACGTC.

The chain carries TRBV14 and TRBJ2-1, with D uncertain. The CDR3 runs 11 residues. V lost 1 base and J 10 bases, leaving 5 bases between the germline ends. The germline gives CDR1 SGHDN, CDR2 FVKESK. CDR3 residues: CASSQGTEQFF. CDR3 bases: TGTGCCAGCAGCCAAGGGACGGAGCAGTTCTTC. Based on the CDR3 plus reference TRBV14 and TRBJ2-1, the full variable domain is EAGVTQFPSHSVIEKGQTVTLRCDPISGHDNLYWYRRVMGKEIKFLLHFVKESKQDESGMPNNRFLAERTGGTYSTLKVQPAELEDSGVYFCASSQGTEQFFGPGTRLTVL.

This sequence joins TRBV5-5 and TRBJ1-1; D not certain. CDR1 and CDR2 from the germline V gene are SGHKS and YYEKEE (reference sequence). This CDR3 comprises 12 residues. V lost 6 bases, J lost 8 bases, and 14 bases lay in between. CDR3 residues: CASNSWAAEAFF. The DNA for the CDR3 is TGTGCCAGCAATTCTTGGGCCGCCGAAGCTTTCTTT.

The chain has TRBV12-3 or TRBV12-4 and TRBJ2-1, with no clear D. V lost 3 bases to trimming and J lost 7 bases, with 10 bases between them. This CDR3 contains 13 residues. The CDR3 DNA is TGTGCCAGCAGTTTTTCGGGCTGGAATGAGCAGTTCTTC. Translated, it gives CASSFSGWNEQFF.

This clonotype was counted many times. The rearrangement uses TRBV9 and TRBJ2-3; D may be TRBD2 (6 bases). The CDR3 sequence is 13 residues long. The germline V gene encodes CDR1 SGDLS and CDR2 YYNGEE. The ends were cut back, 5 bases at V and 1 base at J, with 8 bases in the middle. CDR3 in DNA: TGTGCCAGCAGGGGGGAGGGCACAGATACGCAGTATTTT. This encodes CASRGEGTDTQYF.

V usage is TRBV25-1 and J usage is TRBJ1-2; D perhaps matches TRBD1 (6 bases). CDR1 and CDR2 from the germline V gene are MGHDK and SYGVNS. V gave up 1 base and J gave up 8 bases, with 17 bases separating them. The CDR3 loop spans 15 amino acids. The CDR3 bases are TGTGCCAGCAGTGAATCGGACAACAGGGTTGACGGCTACACCTTC. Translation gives CASSESDNRVDGYTF.

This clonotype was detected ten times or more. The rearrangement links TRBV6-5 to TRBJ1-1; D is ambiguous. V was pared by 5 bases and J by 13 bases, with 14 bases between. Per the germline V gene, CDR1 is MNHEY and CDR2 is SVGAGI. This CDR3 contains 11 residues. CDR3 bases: TGTGCCAGCAGTGATGGCCGTGATGGTTTCTTT. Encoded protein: CASSDGRDGFF.

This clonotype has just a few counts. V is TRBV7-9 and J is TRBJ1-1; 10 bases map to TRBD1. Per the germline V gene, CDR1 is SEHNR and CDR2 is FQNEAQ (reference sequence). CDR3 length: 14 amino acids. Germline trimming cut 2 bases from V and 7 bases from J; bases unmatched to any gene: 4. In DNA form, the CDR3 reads TGTGCCAGCAGCTTAAGGGACAGGGGACTTGAAGCTTTCTTT. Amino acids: CASSLRDRGLEAFF.

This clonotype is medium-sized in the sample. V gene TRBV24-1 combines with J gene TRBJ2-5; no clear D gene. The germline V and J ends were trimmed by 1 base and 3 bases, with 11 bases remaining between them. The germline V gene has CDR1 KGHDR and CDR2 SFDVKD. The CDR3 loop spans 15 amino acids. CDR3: CATSDLQGAEETQYF. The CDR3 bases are TGTGCCACCAGTGATTTACAAGGTGCCGAAGAGACCCAGTACTTC.